The T cell receptor beta chain under discussion was sequenced for a study of blood T cells in healthy people across ages. Using a J-beta primer mix together with a sample-barcoded 5' primer, a second PCR was run for roughly 6 to 12 cycles. TCRdb recomputed calls from the 5' RACE reads with MiXCR, one row per CDR3 protein. The top ten hold under 4.5% of the sample, which has about 800,000 distinct CDR3 sequences, roughly 25% seen once. The germline V gene encodes CDR1 MNHNS and CDR2 SASEGT. The CDR3 has 15 amino acids. This clonotype was picked up a small number of times. The junction and the germline gene differ at one end; a read error may be behind it. The data also belong to a second study, concerning T cells of mothers and their children. This second study says: Random nucleotides (2-4) and sample barcodes were added by the M1S primer used in the second PCR.

This clonotype was obtained from a boy aged 5-17 years in good health. What was sequenced was blood. The J gene is TRBJ2-3, the V gene TRBV6-1, with 10 bases lining up with TRBD2. This chain's CDR3 is CASSEPSGGTNTQYF. CDR3 nucleotides: TGTGCCAGCAGTGAACCTAGCGGGGGCACAAATACGCAGTATTTT.